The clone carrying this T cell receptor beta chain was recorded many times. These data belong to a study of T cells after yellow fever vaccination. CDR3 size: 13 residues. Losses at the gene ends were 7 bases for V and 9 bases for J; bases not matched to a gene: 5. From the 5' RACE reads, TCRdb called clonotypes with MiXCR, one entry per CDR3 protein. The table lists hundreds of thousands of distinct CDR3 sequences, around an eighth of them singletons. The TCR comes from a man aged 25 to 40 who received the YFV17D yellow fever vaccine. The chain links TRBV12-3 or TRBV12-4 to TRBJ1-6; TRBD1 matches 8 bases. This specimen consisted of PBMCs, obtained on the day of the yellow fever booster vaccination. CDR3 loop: CASKQGESSPLHF. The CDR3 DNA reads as TGTGCCAGCAAACAGGGGGAAAGTTCACCCCTCCACTTT.